This T cell receptor beta chain was obtained from a study of T cell changes during pregnancy in multiple sclerosis. The repertoire was sequenced with immunoSEQ multiplex PCR; TCRdb's copy has only in-frame clones and lacks some. Among 42,000 or so clones listed, 87% were seen once. The CDR3 length is 15 residues. Germline-derived CDR1 and CDR2 are MDHEN and SYDVKM. Losses at the gene ends were 1 base for V and 10 bases for J; bases not matched to a gene: 6. V gene TRBV28 combines with J gene TRBJ1-6; 8 bases match TRBD1. This receptor was identified in a female donor with multiple sclerosis, enrolled in a pregnancy study. This specimen was CD4+ T cells from peripheral blood mononuclear cells, taken after pregnancy. The CDR3 sequence: CASSLLSRGRSPLHF. CDR3 nucleotides: TGTGCCAGCAGTTTATTAAGCAGGGGGCGGTCACCCCTCCACTTT.